The 27 T cell receptor beta chains below all came from one sample that was sequenced in a study of T cell repertoires in cytomegalovirus infection. No antigen has been identified for these receptors. Each CDR3 protein gets one entry after TCRdb re-called the reads with MiXCR. Among around 800,000 distinct CDR3 sequences listed, 30% to 35% were seen once. The material was cultured CD8+ T cells from PBMCs, obtained from culture after CMV antigen stimulation. The receptors stem from a human donor in good health (CMV status not recorded). Some clones in this sample may be carry-over from other donors' samples.

This clonotype was detected only a few times. The V gene is TRBV12-3 or TRBV12-4, the J gene TRBJ2-3; TRBD1 matches 7 bases. Trimming at V came to 8 bases and at J to 3 bases, leaving 8 bases not matched to a gene. This CDR3 is built from 14 residues. The CDR3 DNA reads as TGTGCCAGCGATACTACAGGGGTAACAGATACGCAGTATTTT. It encodes CASDTTGVTDTQYF.

The chain carries TRBV6-5 and TRBJ2-3, with 8 bases fitting TRBD1. CDR3 length: 17 residues. V lost 7 bases to trimming and J lost 3 bases; unmatched junction nucleotides: 15. Germline CDR1 and CDR2: MNHEY and SVGAGI. This CDR3 is CASTLGPGQGRTDTQYF. The CDR3 DNA follows: TGTGCCAGCACCTTGGGCCCCGGACAGGGAAGGACAGATACGCAGTATTTT.

This clonotype was counted between two and nine times. V and J are TRBV2 and TRBJ1-5; D ambiguous. The length of the CDR3 is 13 residues. V gave up 4 bases and J gave up 10 bases, with 14 bases separating them. CDR1 is SNHLY, CDR2 FYNNEI, per germline. The CDR3 region has the DNA TGTGCCAGCAGTGTAGGTTCCATAGTTCCCCAGCATTTT. This sequence encodes CASSVGSIVPQHF.

The genes are TRBV11-1 and TRBJ1-2; perhaps TRBD1 as D (5 bases). This CDR3 region has 14 residues. Germline V gene lookup returns CDR1 SGHAT and CDR2 FQDESV (reference sequence). V was clipped by 3 bases and J by 4 bases, with 12 bases between them. CDR3: CASSFRDRIYGYTF. CDR3 nucleotides: TGTGCCAGCAGCTTCCGGGACCGAATCTATGGCTACACCTTC.

The chain has TRBV18 and TRBJ1-4; no reliable D call. V lost 0 bases and J lost 0, with 20 bases in between. The CDR3 spans 20 residues. Germline lookup yields CDR1 KGHSH and CDR2 LQKENI. CDR3 in DNA: TGTGCCAGCTCACCACCGGATCGGCCACTCGTCGGTGCAACTAATGAAAAACTGTTTTTT. Amino acids: CASSPPDRPLVGATNEKLFF.

V and J are TRBV7-8 and TRBJ1-1, with TRBD1 matching over 7 bases. Per the germline V gene, CDR1 is SGHVS and CDR2 is FQNEAQ. V dropped 7 bases and J dropped 0; count of bases not matched to a gene: 14. There are 17 residues in the CDR3. CDR3 DNA sequence: TGTGCCAGCACCCTAACATCCCTGGGACAGCTGAACACTGAAGCTTTCTTT. Amino acid sequence: CASTLTSLGQLNTEAFF.

The genes are TRBV7-6 and TRBJ2-1; D is uncertain. The germline CDR1 and CDR2 sequences are SGHVS and FNYEAQ. The CDR3 extends over 15 amino acids. V was trimmed by 5 bases and J by 2 bases, leaving 13 bases between them. The CDR3 DNA sequence: TGTGCCAGCAGCGATAGTGTATCAACCTACAATGAGCAGTTCTTC. This sequence encodes CASSDSVSTYNEQFF. The full variable domain, completed using reference TRBV7-6 and TRBJ2-1, is GAGVSQSPRYKVTKRGQDVALRCDPISGHVSLYWYRQALGQGPEFLTYFNYEAQQDKSGLPNDRFSAERPEGSISTLTIQRTEQRDSAMYRCASSDSVSTYNEQFFGPGTRLTVL.

This clonotype was seen at least ten times. CDR3 region: CASSYRDRPEETCV. CDR3 sequence (DNA): TGTGCCAGCAGCTACCGGGACAGGCCAGAGGAAACGTGCGTC. J is TRBJ2-7 and V is TRBV5-4; 8 nucleotides agree with TRBD1. There are 14 residues in the CDR3. Germline V CDR1 and CDR2: SGHNT, YYREEE (reference sequence).

The chain recombines TRBV19 with TRBJ2-1, with D unclear. This CDR3 is 15 amino acids long. Germline V CDR1 and CDR2: LNHDA, SQIVND (reference sequence). Trimming pared 3 bases from V and 0 bases from J, leaving 9 bases between. The CDR3, as DNA: TGTGCCAGTAGTATGTATGAGGCCTCCTACAATGAGCAGTTCTTC. Translation: CASSMYEASYNEQFF.

The V gene is TRBV19, the J gene TRBJ2-5; D is possibly TRBD2 (5 bases). The V end was cut by 6 bases, the J end by 2 bases, with 10 bases between. The length of the CDR3 is 13 residues. CDR1 is LNHDA and CDR2 is SQIVND in the germline V gene (reference sequence). CDR3 DNA: TGTGCCAGTAGACCACGGGGTCAAGAGACCCAGTACTTC. Protein sequence: CASRPRGQETQYF.

This chain connects TRBV2 to TRBJ1-2; D not resolved. The germline CDR1 and CDR2 sequences are SNHLY and FYNNEI. The CDR3 consists of 11 residues. The ends were cut back, 6 bases at V and 4 bases at J, with 6 bases in the middle. This CDR3 reads CASRGLYGYTF. The DNA of the CDR3 is TGTGCCAGCAGGGGCCTCTATGGCTACACCTTC.

This clonotype was picked up many times. The V and J genes are TRBV7-2 and TRBJ2-1; 9 nucleotides line up with TRBD1. Trimming took 4 bases from V and 9 from J; bases not matched to a gene: 4. Germline V gene lookup returns CDR1 SGHTA and CDR2 FQGNSA. This CDR3 is built from 13 residues. CDR3 coding DNA: TGTGCCAGCAGCTCTACAGGGGGCGGTGAGCAGTTCTTC. It is translated as CASSSTGGGEQFF. Full variable domain (remainder filled in from reference TRBV7-2 and TRBJ2-1): GAGVSQSPSNKVTEKGKDVELRCDPISGHTALYWYRQSLGQGLEFLIYFQGNSAPDKSGLPSDRFSAERTGGSVSTLTIQRTQQEDSAVYLCASSSTGGGEQFFGPGTRLTVL.

This clonotype was seen more than once but under ten times. The chain links TRBV6-2 or TRBV6-3 to TRBJ2-1; 9 nucleotides line up with TRBD2. With 7 bases clipped from V and 3 bases from J, the junction kept 1 base outside the gene matches. The CDR3 is made up of 13 amino acids. Germline V gene data show CDR1 as MNHEY and CDR2 as SVGEGT. This CDR3 reads CASKRGDYNEQFF. In DNA, the CDR3 is TGTGCCAGCAAGCGGGGGGACTACAATGAGCAGTTCTTC.

This clonotype was seen only a few times. The genes are TRBV20-1 and TRBJ2-1; TRBD2 agrees at 14 bases. The V and J ends lost 0 bases and 0 bases, in that order; junction bases with no gene match: 13. Germline CDR1 is DFQATT and CDR2 is SNEGSKA (reference sequence). This CDR3 region has 21 residues. The CDR3 nucleotides read TGCAGTGCTAGAGAGGGCGCGATCGGACTAGCGGGGGGTAGCTCCTACAATGAGCAGTTCTTC. Residues: CSAREGAIGLAGGSSYNEQFF.

V usage is TRBV27 and J usage is TRBJ2-5; 7 nucleotides line up with TRBD1. Per the germline V gene, CDR1 is MNHEY and CDR2 is SMNVEV (reference sequence). The CDR3 has 15 amino acids. V was pared by 1 base and J by 2 bases, with 4 bases of the junction left unmatched. CDR3 region: CASSLLMGQQETQYF. Written as DNA, the CDR3 is TGTGCCAGCAGTTTATTGATGGGACAGCAAGAGACCCAGTACTTC.

The rearrangement joins TRBV5-3 to TRBJ2-5, with D tentatively TRBD2 (5 bases). TRBV5-3 counts as an open reading frame of uncertain function. The V end lost 8 bases, the J end lost 1 base, and 21 bases lay between the germline ends. The CDR3 sequence is 16 residues long. The chain's CDR3 is CASSPIEGLVQETQYF. The CDR3, as DNA: TGTGCCAGCAGCCCTATCGAGGGTTTGGTCCAAGAGACCCAGTACTTC.

In DNA, the CDR3 is TGTGCCAGCAGCGGAGGGACCGAAAGCAATCAGCCCCAGCATTTT. Translated, it gives CASSGGTESNQPQHF. This chain uses TRBV7-9 with TRBJ1-5, with a tentative D call TRBD1 (5 bases). CDR3 size: 15 residues. V dropped 5 bases and J dropped 1 base, with 12 bases sitting between them. In germline, CDR1 is SEHNR, CDR2 FQNEAQ (reference sequence). Full variable domain (outside the CDR3, taken from reference TRBV7-9 and TRBJ1-5): DTGVSQNPRHKITKRGQNVTFRCDPISEHNRLYWYRQTLGQGPEFLTYFQNEAQLEKSRLLSDRFSAERPKGSFSTLEIQRTEQGDSAMYLCASSGGTESNQPQHFGDGTRLSIL.

This clonotype came up a few times. The rearrangement links TRBV29-1 to TRBJ1-1; TRBD1 agrees at 12 bases. CDR1 and CDR2 from the germline V gene are SQVTM and ANQGSEA. This CDR3 is 16 amino acids long. The V segment lost 7 bases and the J segment 0 bases; nucleotides outside the gene matches: 9. CDR3 coding DNA: TGCAGCGCCCAGGGACAGGGGGCCTCGATGAACACTGAAGCTTTCTTT. Protein product: CSAQGQGASMNTEAFF.

The chain combines TRBV6-1 with TRBJ2-7, with TRBD1 identical over 7 bases. Germline assignment: CDR1 MNHNS and CDR2 SASEGT. There are 15 residues in the CDR3. Trimming removed 1 base from V and 2 bases from J; junction bases left unmatched: 5. CDR3 nucleotides: TGTGCCAGCAGTGAAGGATGGGACAGCGCCTACGAGCAGTACTTC. This translates into CASSEGWDSAYEQYF.

This clonotype showed up many times. The rearrangement links TRBV7-9 to TRBJ2-1; 9 bases are a match to TRBD2. Per germline, CDR1 SEHNR and CDR2 FQNEAQ (reference sequence). The CDR3 runs to 15 residues. V lost 1 base and J lost 15; bases outside the gene matches: 13. The chain's CDR3 is CASSLVPSGDLDAFF. DNA for the CDR3: TGTGCCAGCAGCTTAGTACCTAGCGGGGACTTAGACGCGTTCTTC.

The chain combines TRBV10-3 with TRBJ2-1; unclear D gene. The CDR3 extends over 13 amino acids. Trimming left V 8 bases short and J 5 bases short, with 13 bases between. In germline, CDR1 is ENHRY, CDR2 SYGVKD. As DNA, the CDR3 is TGTGCCATCCGTTTCGCCAGGAACAATGAGCAGTTCTTC. Protein: CAIRFARNNEQFF.

This clonotype was counted at least ten times. As DNA, the CDR3 is TGTGCCAGCAGCTTAGGACCGCGCTCTGGGGCCAACGTCCTGACTTTC. It encodes CASSLGPRSGANVLTF. This chain uses TRBV7-9 with TRBJ2-6; D uncertain. The CDR3 has 16 residues. V lost 1 base and J lost 0, with 7 bases in between. Looked up from germline, CDR1 is SEHNR and CDR2 is FQNEAQ (reference sequence).

The V call is TRBV7-6, the J call TRBJ1-3, with 8 bases matching TRBD1. The germline V gene has CDR1 SGHVS and CDR2 FNYEAQ. The CDR3 is made up of 19 amino acids. The ends lost 0 bases at V and 3 bases at J; junction bases unmatched: 13. DNA of the CDR3: TGTGCCAGCAGCTTAGCTGCGGGTATTGTCACAGGGGGTGGAAACACCATATATTTT. Translation: CASSLAAGIVTGGGNTIYF.

The genes are TRBV27 and TRBJ2-7; D may match TRBD1 or TRBD2 (5 bases each). The CDR3 totals 14 residues. Germline-derived CDR1 and CDR2 are MNHEY and SMNVEV (reference sequence). Trimming stripped 4 bases from V and 3 bases from J, with 13 bases between. The CDR3 DNA follows: TGTGCCAGCAGTTCGAGAGGGGATTACTACGAGCAGTACTTC. It translates to CASSSRGDYYEQYF.

This chain links TRBV7-9 with TRBJ2-2; either TRBD1 or TRBD2 may supply D (5 bases each). Trimming stripped 6 bases from V and 6 bases from J, with 14 bases between. CDR3 length: 14 amino acids. Germline V gene data show CDR1 as SEHNR and CDR2 as FQNEAQ (reference sequence). The CDR3 here is CASSSGRGPGELFF. The CDR3 DNA reads TGTGCCAGCAGTTCGGGTCGGGGCCCCGGGGAGCTGTTTTTT.

J is TRBJ1-1 and V is TRBV12-5; possibly TRBD1 for D (6 bases). This CDR3 has 15 amino acids. CDR1 and CDR2 (germline): LGHNT, FRNRAP. Trimming stripped 3 bases from V and 7 bases from J, with 18 bases between. The CDR3 nucleotides are TGTGCTAGTGGTTTTTACGCAGGGGACATTTTTGAAGCTTTCTTT. The encoded protein is CASGFYAGDIFEAFF.

The CDR3 here is CASSVRSNEQFF. Written as DNA, the CDR3 is TGTGCCAGCAGTGTAAGGAGCAATGAGCAGTTCTTC. V is TRBV2 and J is TRBJ2-1; D gene unclear. Germline V CDR1 and CDR2: SNHLY, FYNNEI. V lost 4 bases to trimming and J lost 6 bases, with 7 bases between them. The CDR3 is made up of 12 amino acids.